Reported below is one T cell receptor beta chain. Original data processing: Estimates of nucleated cell counts were drawn from the amplification of reference gene primers. The assay was immunoSEQ multiplex PCR, and TCRdb's table has in-frame clones only and misses some. That table is the source of V, J and clone size, and D and trimming were worked out from the DNA. This repertoire shows some 240,000 clones, around nine tenths found once; its top ten account for 0.8% to 1%. The entry originates in a study of blood T cell repertoires in COVID-19. Overall study: Specimens from acute and convalescent COVID-19 originated in the United States, Italy and Spain. PBMCs, B-cell-depleted T cells, or T cells provided the cDNA or gDNA that made up the material.

Germline loops: CDR1 SGHKS, CDR2 YYEKEE (reference sequence). The CDR3 covers 15 residues. V was trimmed by 4 bases and J by 4 bases, leaving 15 bases between them. It was during active infection that Seattle patients were enrolled and then longitudinally followed. The source is a man aged 55 to 70 with COVID-19, enrolled during active disease. The rearrangement uses TRBV5-5 and TRBJ1-3; D remains unclear. The sequenced sample consisted of peripheral blood. The CDR3 is CASSVATGGGNTIYF. In DNA form, the CDR3 reads TGTGCCAGCAGCGTAGCGACTGGAGGCGGAAACACCATATATTTT.